This record looks at one T cell receptor (beta chain) sequence and its context. TCRdb keeps only in-frame clones here, not all; method: immunoSEQ multiplex PCR. The sample carries some 44,000 clones, about 91% recorded once. This sample is drawn from a study of blood T cell repertoires in COVID-19. The CDR3 consists of 15 residues. Germline CDR1 reads SNHLY; CDR2 reads FYNNEI. V was pared by 1 base and J by 0 bases, with 10 bases between. The TCR was taken from a man between 60 and 75 years old with active COVID-19. This chain links TRBV2 with TRBJ2-7; tentatively, D is TRBD1 (5 bases). The sequenced material came from peripheral blood. The CDR3 sequence: CASSEGAGHSYEQYF. CDR3 nucleotide sequence: TGTGCCAGCAGTGAAGGTGCAGGGCACTCCTACGAGCAGTACTTC.